This T cell receptor beta chain derives from a study of human T cells and chemical hapten exposure. Notes on the study in general: Among TCRs, those above 1 in 1000 frequency were unaffected by DPC sensitization.

Unfractionated whole blood yielded the extracted total RNA. With 3 bases removed from V and 3 bases from J, the gap between germline ends came to 12 bases. This CDR3 has 14 amino acids. On this clonotype: Its antigen is unknown.

Unique molecular identifiers were affixed to discrete cDNA molecules within the library. Original handling: Per sample, the median was 95,638 TCRs, with values from 23,224 to 690,600. TCRdb re-called the 5' RACE reads with MiXCR, one entry per CDR3 protein. V and J calls and clone size were set by TCRdb, not the authors. Of about 81,000 distinct CDR3 sequences in the sample, less than 9.5% are singletons; the top ten hold 2% to 2.5%. The chain carries TRBV12-3 or TRBV12-4 and TRBJ2-7; the D gene is possibly TRBD1 (5 bases). The TCR was taken from a male donor in good health. CDR3 sequence reads: CASSFSQGRYEQYF. The DNA for the CDR3 is TGTGCCAGCAGTTTTAGTCAGGGTCGCTACGAGCAGTACTTC.